Presented here are 28 T cell receptor beta chains from one specimen sequenced in a study of OX40 agonist ivuxolimab in advanced cancers. TCRdb keeps only in-frame clones here, not all; method: immunoSEQ multiplex PCR. The top ten hold 20% to 25% of the sample, which has around 60,000 clones, about 90% seen once. This material consisted of CD4+ or CD8+ T cells sorted from blood, taken in a trial of the OX40 agonist ivuxolimab. The origin of the receptors is an adult with an advanced solid tumor such as melanoma, head and neck, liver or kidney cancer.

This chain uses TRBV10-3 with TRBJ2-1; D is unclear. V was pared by 0 bases and J by 4 bases, with 4 bases between. CDR3 length: 13 amino acids. CDR1 is ENHRY and CDR2 is SYGVKD in the germline V gene. The CDR3 protein is CAISESSYNEQFF. CDR3 bases: TGTGCCATCAGTGAGTCATCGTACAATGAGCAGTTCTTC.

CDR3 amino acids: CASSQERPPYNEQFF. Here the CDR3 DNA reads TGCGCCAGCAGCCAAGAACGTCCCCCCTACAATGAGCAGTTCTTC. This sequence joins TRBV4-1 and TRBJ2-1; D unclear. Germline V CDR1 and CDR2: MGHRA, YSYEKL. The CDR3 is 15 residues long. V lost 0 bases and J lost 2, with 8 bases in between.

The chain links TRBV30 to TRBJ2-7; 8 bases line up with TRBD1. With 4 bases clipped from V and 5 bases from J, the junction kept 13 bases outside the gene matches. In germline, CDR1 is GTSNPN, CDR2 SVGIG (reference sequence). This CDR3 contains 15 residues. The CDR3 region is CAWTTDRGGGDEQYF. In nucleotides, the CDR3 is TGTGCCTGGACTACTGACAGGGGTGGGGGAGACGAGCAGTACTTC.

The chain employs TRBV6-6 and TRBJ2-1; TRBD2 might be the D (5 bases). CDR1 and CDR2 from the germline V gene are MNHNY and SVGAGI (reference sequence). CDR3 length equals 13 residues. V was trimmed by 4 bases and J by 10 bases, leaving 14 bases between them. CDR3 region: CASSFPSGGEQFF. CDR3 nucleotide sequence: TGTGCCAGCAGTTTCCCCAGCGGAGGCGAGCAGTTCTTC.

The V and J genes are TRBV9 and TRBJ2-1; TRBD1 is a possible D gene (5 bases). The CDR3 runs 14 residues. The V gene's germline CDR1 is SGDLS and CDR2 YYNGEE. Between the trimmed V and J ends, which lost 0 bases and 8 bases, there was a span of 12 bases. CDR3 loop: CASSVGGSTHEQFF. CDR3 nucleotide sequence: TGTGCCAGCAGCGTAGGGGGCTCCACCCATGAGCAGTTCTTC.

The chain has TRBV28 and TRBJ2-1; D possibly matches TRBD1 or TRBD2 (6 bases each). Germline CDR1 is MDHEN and CDR2 is SYDVKM. The CDR3 contains 15 residues. With 5 bases removed from V and 7 bases from J, the gap between germline ends came to 18 bases. The CDR3 DNA reads TGTGCCAGCAGTGGGTTGGAGGGACACGAGAATGAGCAGTTCTTC. Its translation is CASSGLEGHENEQFF.

The rearrangement links TRBV15 to TRBJ2-7; 9 bases map to TRBD1. Per germline, CDR1 LNHNV and CDR2 YYDKDF (reference sequence). Germline trimming cut 1 base from V and 5 bases from J; bases unmatched to any gene: 6. This CDR3 is 15 amino acids long. The CDR3 here is CATSRVVQGANEQYF. The CDR3 DNA follows: TGTGCCACCAGCAGAGTGGTACAGGGGGCCAACGAGCAGTACTTC.

This clone showed up just once. This rearrangement joins TRBV7-9 to TRBJ2-3; TRBD2 matches 7 bases. V trimming: 4 bases; J trimming: 5 bases; junction bases outside the gene matches: 9. The CDR3 totals 15 residues. Per germline, CDR1 SEHNR and CDR2 FQNEAQ (reference sequence). The CDR3 protein is CASSSPGGSRDTQYF. CDR3 bases: TGTGCCAGCAGCTCCCCTGGCGGGAGTAGAGATACGCAGTATTTT.

CDR3 amino acids: CASSLKVGDTQYF. CDR3 coding DNA: TGTGCCAGCAGCCTCAAAGTGGGAGATACGCAGTATTTT. The chain combines TRBV11-2 with TRBJ2-3; D ambiguous. The germline gives CDR1 SGHAT, CDR2 FQNNGV. V was pared by 5 bases and J by 5 bases, with 11 bases between. This CDR3 is 13 amino acids long.

This sequence joins TRBV29-1 and TRBJ2-5, with TRBD1 as a possible D gene (6 bases). The J call is doubtful: the DNA matches TRBJ2-7 better. This CDR3 spans 13 amino acids. The V gene's germline CDR1 is SQVTM and CDR2 ANQGSEA. The CDR3 DNA is TGCAGCGTCGTCCGGGACATCACCTACGAGCAGTACTTC. Its protein product is CSVVRDITYEQYF.

The chain has TRBV28 and TRBJ1-4, with D possibly being TRBD1 (6 bases). The CDR3 is made up of 19 amino acids. Looked up from germline, CDR1 is MDHEN and CDR2 is SYDVKM. The V and J ends lost 7 bases and 7 bases respectively, with 31 bases between them. The CDR3, as DNA: TGTGCCAGCAAACTCCCGGGGGGCGTAGGTGCAGAGGGTGTTGAAAAACTGTTTTTT. Translating it yields CASKLPGGVGAEGVEKLFF. Variable domain in full (rest from reference TRBV28 and TRBJ1-4): DVKVTQSSRYLVKRTGEKVFLECVQDMDHENMFWYRQDPGLGLRLIYFSYDVKMKEKGDIPEGYSVSREKKERFSLILESASTNQTSMYLCASKLPGGVGAEGVEKLFFGSGTQLSVL.

The rearrangement joins TRBV4-2 to TRBJ1-1; 9 nucleotides match TRBD1. The junction had 4 bases not matched to a gene; V was cut back by 4 bases and J by 1 base. Germline values: CDR1 LGHNA, CDR2 YNFKEQ. The CDR3 loop spans 15 amino acids. This CDR3 is CASSLGTGTNTEAFF. The CDR3 coding sequence is TGTGCCAGCAGCCTCGGGACAGGGACGAACACTGAAGCTTTCTTT.

The chain joins TRBV11-2 to TRBJ2-1; D is unresolved. Germline V lookup: CDR1 SGHAT, CDR2 FQNNGV. Trimming took 3 bases from V and 9 from J, leaving 12 bases between them. CDR3 size: 13 residues. The CDR3 DNA is TGTGCCAGCAGCTTCAATGGGGTCGGTGAGCAGTTCTTC. Translated, it gives CASSFNGVGEQFF. The variable domain in full, with the rest retrieved from reference TRBV11-2 and TRBJ2-1, is EAGVAQSPRYKIIEKRQSVAFWCNPISGHATLYWYQQILGQGPKLLIQFQNNGVVDDSQLPKDRFSAERLKGVDSTLKIQPAKLEDSAVYLCASSFNGVGEQFFGPGTRLTVL.

The chain joins TRBV28 to TRBJ1-2; 7 bases are a match to TRBD1. The germline CDR1 and CDR2 sequences are MDHEN and SYDVKM. The trim removed 5 bases at V and 0 bases at J, leaving 6 bases unmatched. The CDR3 runs 15 residues. CDR3 nucleotide sequence: TGTGCCAGCAGTCCGGGGGACAGTCCTAACTATGGCTACACCTTC. This gives the protein CASSPGDSPNYGYTF.

This clone was picked up one time. V is TRBV5-4 and J is TRBJ2-1; D might be TRBD2 (6 bases). CDR3 length equals 14 residues. Trimming took 1 base from V and 4 from J, leaving 9 bases between them. Germline assignment: CDR1 SGHNT and CDR2 YYREEE (reference sequence). The CDR3 sequence: CASSLHGLYNEQFF. The CDR3 nucleotides read TGTGCCAGCAGCTTGCACGGACTATACAATGAGCAGTTCTTC. The full variable domain, with the rest looked up from reference TRBV5-4 and TRBJ2-1, is ETGVTQSPTHLIKTRGQQVTLRCSSQSGHNTVSWYQQALGQGPQFIFQYYREEENGRGNFPPRFSGLQFPNYSSELNVNALELDDSALYLCASSLHGLYNEQFFGPGTRLTVL.

This chain connects TRBV5-1 to TRBJ2-1, with a possible D match to TRBD1 (6 bases). Germline V gives CDR1 SGHRS, CDR2 YFSETQ. V dropped 2 bases and J dropped 0 bases, with 9 bases sitting between them. This CDR3 contains 15 residues. CDR3 DNA: TGCGCCAGCAGCTTTGGACAGAGCTCCTACAATGAGCAGTTCTTC. As protein: CASSFGQSSYNEQFF.

The rearrangement joins TRBV7-9 to TRBJ2-7, with no clear D. V lost 5 bases and J lost 6, with 14 bases in between. Germline V gene lookup returns CDR1 SEHNR and CDR2 FQNEAQ (reference sequence). The CDR3 loop spans 13 amino acids. The CDR3 DNA sequence: TGTGCCAGCAGCCTTCCCGGACGGCCCGAGCAGTACTTC. Protein sequence: CASSLPGRPEQYF.

This clone came up once. V and J are TRBV28 and TRBJ2-3; TRBD2 matches 12 bases. With 6 bases clipped from V and 4 bases from J, the junction kept 8 bases outside the gene matches. The CDR3 extends over 16 amino acids. Germline V gene data show CDR1 as MDHEN and CDR2 as SYDVKM. The CDR3 DNA reads as TGTGCCAGCAGCCTACCGACTAGCGGGAGAGCAGATACGCAGTATTTT. Amino acids: CASSLPTSGRADTQYF.

This clone was recorded only once. The germline gene is not matched at one end of the junction; a read error may be the cause. The chain employs TRBV4-1 and TRBJ1-3, with D unresolved. Germline V gene data show CDR1 as MGHRA and CDR2 as YSYEKL. The CDR3 spans 15 residues. The CDR3 here is CASRHEPTSLDGPTF. The CDR3 bases are TGCGCCAGCAGGCACGAACCAACCTCTCTAGACGGGCCCACTTTC.

The V gene is TRBV5-6, the J gene TRBJ2-7, with D unclear. The CDR3 consists of 11 residues. V was pared by 6 bases and J by 7 bases, with 11 bases between. CDR1 is SGHDT and CDR2 is YYEEEE in the germline V gene. The CDR3 reads CASTLDQEQYF. CDR3 bases: TGTGCCAGCACTTTGGATCAGGAGCAGTACTTC.

V gene TRBV7-9 combines with J gene TRBJ2-1, with 11 positions matching TRBD2. V shed 4 bases, J shed 1 base, and the junction held 9 bases outside the gene matches. The CDR3 covers 18 residues. Looked up from germline, CDR1 is SEHNR and CDR2 is FQNEAQ (reference sequence). This CDR3 is CASSSAGLADLSYNEQFF. The DNA of the CDR3 is TGTGCCAGCAGCTCCGCGGGACTAGCGGATTTGTCCTACAATGAGCAGTTCTTC.

The rearrangement uses TRBV27 and TRBJ1-5, with TRBD1 identical over 11 bases. Germline assignment: CDR1 MNHEY and CDR2 SMNVEV (reference sequence). The V and J ends lost 4 bases and 2 bases, in that order; junction bases with no gene match: 4. The CDR3 sequence is 16 residues long. The CDR3 loop is CASSSGTGGGNQPQHF. The CDR3 DNA reads as TGTGCCAGCAGTTCGGGGACAGGGGGTGGCAATCAGCCCCAGCATTTT.

The genes are TRBV4-3 and TRBJ2-4; 11 bases are a match to TRBD2. V shed 0 bases, J shed 5 bases, and the junction held 3 bases outside the gene matches. This CDR3 spans 16 amino acids. Germline V lookup: CDR1 LGHNA, CDR2 YSLEER. The CDR3 protein is CASSQERGLAENIQYF. The DNA for the CDR3 is TGCGCCAGCAGCCAAGAGCGGGGACTAGCGGAAAACATTCAGTACTTC.

The chain is built from TRBV19 and TRBJ1-5, with 7 bases identical to TRBD1. The CDR3 spans 16 residues. In germline, CDR1 is LNHDA, CDR2 SQIVND (reference sequence). J lost 0 bases, V lost 6 bases, and 8 bases had no gene match. This chain's CDR3 is CASSWDRYSSNQPQHF. CDR3 bases: TGTGCCAGTAGCTGGGACAGATATTCTAGCAATCAGCCCCAGCATTTT. Drawing the rest from reference TRBV19 and TRBJ1-5, the complete variable domain is DGGITQSPKYLFRKEGQNVTLSCEQNLNHDAMYWYRQDPGQGLRLIYYSQIVNDFQKGDIAEGYSVSREKKESFPLTVTSAQKNPTAFYLCASSWDRYSSNQPQHFGDGTRLSIL.

Remarks on this clone: The identical CDR3 is also encoded by other nucleotide sequences in the sample. This sequence joins TRBV27 and TRBJ1-5, with D possibly being TRBD1 (6 bases). V lost 5 bases, J lost 0 bases, and 8 bases lay in between. CDR3 length equals 14 residues. CDR1 is MNHEY and CDR2 is SMNVEV in the germline V gene (reference sequence). CDR3 loop: CASSQGYSNQPQHF. For the CDR3, the DNA is TGTGCCAGCAGTCAGGGGTATAGCAATCAGCCCCAGCATTTT.

This chain links TRBV19 with TRBJ2-2; D not certain. With 6 bases removed from V and 3 bases from J, the gap between germline ends came to 11 bases. CDR3 length equals 14 residues. Germline V CDR1 and CDR2: LNHDA, SQIVND (reference sequence). This CDR3 reads CASRLSSDTGELFF. As DNA, the CDR3 is TGTGCCAGTAGGCTTTCTAGTGACACCGGGGAGCTGTTTTTT.

The CDR3 spells CASSLPSLGGNEQFF. Written as DNA, the CDR3 is TGTGCCAGCAGCTTACCTTCCCTAGGGGGCAATGAGCAGTTCTTC. The genes are TRBV11-2 and TRBJ2-1, with a possible D match to TRBD1 (6 bases). The CDR3 runs 15 residues. Germline V gene lookup returns CDR1 SGHAT and CDR2 FQNNGV. Trimming left V 2 bases short and J 6 bases short, with 14 bases between.

The chain recombines TRBV30 with TRBJ2-5, with D possibly being TRBD1 (5 bases). Trimming shortened V by 2 bases and J by 5 bases, and 12 bases separated the two germline ends. CDR1 GTSNPN and CDR2 SVGIG come from the germline V gene (reference sequence). The CDR3 spans 13 residues. The DNA of the CDR3 is TGTGCCTGGAGTAGGGGTAGTCTTGAGACCCAGTACTTC. The encoded protein is CAWSRGSLETQYF.